This is a list of T cell receptor beta chains from one sample in a study of blood T cell repertoires in COVID-19. Profiled with immunoSEQ multiplex PCR; TCRdb holds only in-frame clones, not every one. The repertoire includes about 240,000 clones, over 90% of them detected once, and over 0.8% sits in the top ten. The sample comprised peripheral blood. The receptors come from a man aged 25 to 40 with COVID-19, enrolled during active disease. Each CDR3 is given with its conserved first and last residue. D genes are given only for firm matches. A row's size may be missing; if present it is once, few, many or a size class.

TRBV5-4,TRBD1,TRBJ1-6,.,CASSSTTGARSPLHF,TGTGCCAGCAGCTCCACGACAGGGGCTCGTTCACCCCTCCACTTT
TRBV10-1,TRBD1,TRBJ2-6,.,CASSPNRGSGANVLTF,TGCGCCAGCAGCCCCAACAGGGGCTCTGGGGCCAACGTCCTGACTTTC
TRBV7-2,.,TRBJ2-3,.,CASRSGFATDTQYF,TGTGCCAGCAGGTCGGGATTCGCCACAGATACGCAGTATTTT
TRBV6-5,.,TRBJ1-6,.,CASRQGPHNSPLHF,TGTGCCAGCAGGCAGGGTCCCCATAATTCACCCCTCCACTTT
TRBV29-1,.,TRBJ1-1,.,CSVDIGGGGTEAFF,TGCAGCGTTGACATAGGAGGGGGGGGGACTGAAGCTTTCTTT
TRBV6-5,TRBD1,TRBJ1-2,.,CASREGETGADGYTF,TGTGCCAGCAGGGAGGGAGAGACAGGGGCGGATGGCTACACCTTC
TRBV12-3/TRBV12-4,.,TRBJ2-7,.,CASRPAASYEQYF,TGTGCCAGCAGGCCGGCGGCCTCCTACGAGCAGTACTTC
TRBV19,TRBD2,TRBJ2-3,once,CASSSYSGGTTDTQYF,TGTGCCAGTAGCTCGTATAGCGGGGGGACCACAGATACGCAGTATTTT
TRBV28,.,TRBJ2-7,.,CASSWDTSYEQYF,TGTGCCAGCAGTTGGGACACCAGCTACGAGCAGTACTTC
TRBV27,TRBD1,TRBJ1-2,.,CATSGDSLGYTF,TGTGCCACCTCTGGGGACAGTCTTGGCTACACCTTC
TRBV6-5,TRBD1,TRBJ1-2,.,CASRRDSANYGYTF,TGTGCCAGCAGGAGGGACAGCGCTAACTATGGCTACACCTTC
TRBV4-1,.,TRBJ2-7,.,CASSQDYGRGEQYF,TGCGCCAGCAGCCAAGATTACGGCAGGGGCGAGCAGTACTTC
TRBV5-6,.,TRBJ1-5,.,CASSLGGAGGQPQHF,TGTGCCAGCAGCCTCGGGGGAGCCGGGGGGCAGCCCCAGCATTTT
TRBV19,.,TRBJ1-4,.,CASSIPGQLKKLFF,TGTGCCAGTAGTATTCCGGGACAACTGAAAAAACTGTTTTTT
TRBV9,TRBD1,TRBJ2-7,.,CASSPSLLPGQGEITYEQYF,TGTGCCAGCAGCCCATCCCTCCTACCGGGACAGGGGGAGATTACCTACGAGCAGTACTTC
TRBV4-1,.,TRBJ2-7,.,CASSQDRGFSYEQYF,TGCGCCAGCAGCCAAGATAGGGGTTTCTCCTACGAGCAGTACTTC
TRBV5-4,.,TRBJ1-1,.,CASSFRERGNTEAFF,TGTGCCAGCAGCTTTCGAGAACGCGGGAACACTGAAGCTTTCTTT
TRBV9,.,TRBJ1-6,.,CASSPRGDGANNSPLHF,TGTGCCAGCAGCCCGCGGGGTGACGGGGCGAATAATTCACCCCTCCACTTT
TRBV7-9,.,TRBJ1-2,.,CASSLLWSAEGYTF,TGTGCCAGCAGCTTGTTGTGGTCAGCGGAGGGCTACACCTTC
TRBV7-6,TRBD1,TRBJ1-6,.,CASSLGGTGNSPLHF,TGTGCCAGCAGCTTAGGGGGGACAGGGAATTCACCCCTCCACTTT
TRBV16,TRBD1,TRBJ1-2,.,CASSQFSRGDGYTF,TGTGCCAGCAGCCAATTCTCCAGGGGGGATGGCTACACCTTC